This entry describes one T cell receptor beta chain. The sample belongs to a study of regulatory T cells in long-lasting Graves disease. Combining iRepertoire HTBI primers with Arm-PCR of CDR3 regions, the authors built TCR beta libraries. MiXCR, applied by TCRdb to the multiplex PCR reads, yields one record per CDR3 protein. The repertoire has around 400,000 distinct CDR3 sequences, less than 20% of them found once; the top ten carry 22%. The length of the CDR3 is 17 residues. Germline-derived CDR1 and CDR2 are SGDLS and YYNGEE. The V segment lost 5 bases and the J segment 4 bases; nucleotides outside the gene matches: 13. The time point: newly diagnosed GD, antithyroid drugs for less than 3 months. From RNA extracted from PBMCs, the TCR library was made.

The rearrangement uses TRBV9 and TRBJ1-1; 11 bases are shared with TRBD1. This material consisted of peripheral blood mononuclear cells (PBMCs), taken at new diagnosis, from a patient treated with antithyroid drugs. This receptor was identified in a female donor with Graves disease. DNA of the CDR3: TGTGCCAGCAGTGACCCACCAACCGGGACAGGGGGCACTGAAGCTTTCTTT. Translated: CASSDPPTGTGGTEAFF.